The text below deals with one T cell receptor (beta chain). Its antigen target is currently unknown. No much larger clone exists at a distance of one base, and base qualities are not known. The data are from a study of regulatory T cells in long-lasting Graves disease (dated by TCRdb to the early 2020s). For context, the study as a whole: Newly diagnosed Graves' disease patients had taken antithyroid drugs for less than 3 months. Peripheral blood TCR sequencing and RNA sequencing compared persistent Graves' disease patients with newly diagnosed Graves' disease patients. The study was conducted in China and was registered as a clinical trial. A total of about 33 samples were covered by TCR sequencing, comprising some 13 persistent and approximately 20 newly diagnosed Graves' disease patients. The paper's findings and limits, for the study overall: More public clonotypes were shared among persistent patients (2,741) than among newly diagnosed patients (more than 950). Persistent disease showed preferential use of TRBV28, TRBJ1-2 and TRBJ2-5, whereas newly diagnosed disease favored TRBV20-1 and TRBJ2-1. Compared with newly diagnosed patients, persistent Graves' disease patients had lower TCR Shannon entropy and fewer highly expanded clones, which suggests clonal expansion. The study examined only peripheral blood because the primary lesion, thyroid tissue, could not be accessed. Sequencing and analysis were limited to the TCR beta chain. As a limitation, the authors acknowledged that the small sample size may reduce accuracy.

The CDR3 goes from the cysteine to the phenylalanine over 16 residues. Only the CDR3 part of the read is kept: 48 bases, read in frame from the first base. From the germline V gene, CDR1 is MGHRA and CDR2 is YSYEKL. V loses 0 bases, J loses 6 bases, and the germline ends lie 16 bases apart. Library creation used multiplex PCR. The run used an Illumina HiSeq 4000. CDR3 regions were amplified by Arm-PCR with iRepertoire HTBI primers to construct TCR beta libraries. Gel purification was performed on PCR products prior to sequencing. The original methods were these. Gene usage analysis of CDR3 amino acid clonotypes used the approximately 62 TRBV and more than 13 TRBJ segments found across samples. COPE and FqMerger were used to merge filtered high-quality paired reads into contigs. BLAST was used to align contigs to IMGT TRBV, TRBD and TRBJ reference genes, with CDR3 defined following IMGT. Highly expanded clones were defined as clonotypes with a frequency above 0.1%. Shannon entropy was used to measure repertoire diversity, and the Gini coefficient was used to measure V-J evenness. A clonotype was considered public if more than one individual shared it. The public reads were run again by TCRdb, first through fastp at Q25 and then through MiXCR, and only productive beta chains were kept. CDR3 protein duplicates are merged, each entry listing the most common genes and DNA. The V and J calls here are based on TCRdb, not the publication. The sample yields about 450,000 distinct CDR3 sequences; 13% to 15% were counted once. More than 15% of the sample belongs to the ten largest clones.

The time point label on this specimen signifies: newly diagnosed GD, antithyroid drugs for less than 3 months. RNA was extracted from PBMCs in TRIzol for both TCR sequencing and RNA sequencing. The diagnosis of Graves' disease was made according to American Thyroid Association guidelines. Recruitment of patients was carried out at an endocrinology department in Xi'an, China. Each patient gave around 9.2 milliliters of peripheral blood, collected in an EDTA anticoagulant tube. Ficoll Paque Plus density gradient separation was used to isolate PBMCs, and no further T cell sorting was done. An Agilent 2100 Bioanalyzer and agarose gel were used to check RNA quality, and a NanoDrop 2000 was used to measure RNA concentration. The same specimen was also included in a second study, on T cells in Graves' hyperthyroidism and ophthalmopathy. As that second paper reports: Graves' hyperthyroidism was defined as stable when no progression to ophthalmopathy occurred over 18 months of follow-up. Hyperthyroidism patients were newly diagnosed, had a disease duration of under 2 months, and were aged 18 to 65 years. Exclusion was applied to patients with uncontrolled infections, other autoimmune diseases, pregnancy or lactation. Diagnoses were based on clinical symptoms, serum thyroxine and TRAb, thyroid ultrasound and orbital computed tomography. For the first round of RT-PCR on the TCR CDR3, the HTBI primer set was used together with the Qiagen OneStep RT-PCR kit. Blood samples also contained most of the expanded thyroid clonotypes (frequency above 0.001), which suggests that blood repertoires may reflect thyroid immune responses. In cross-validation, a model built on a 13 V-J signature told ophthalmopathy apart from stable hyperthyroidism with 85% to 90% sensitivity and approximately 84% specificity, and in testing the same model reached 80%/75%. In validation, the model predicted progression to ophthalmopathy with 60% to 71% sensitivity and roughly 75% specificity, a median of approximately 6.5 months before onset. TCR V-J signatures able to tell the groups apart were searched for in a discovery cohort of 90 to 100 patients, of whom about 40 had Graves' ophthalmopathy and more than 55 had stable Graves' hyperthyroidism. Prospective prediction of ophthalmopathy was tested in an independent validation cohort of 18 to 20 hyperthyroidism patients and 17 patients who later progressed to ophthalmopathy. The 100 or so discovery patients were randomly divided into training and test sets at a 7:3 ratio. Thyroid tissue and blood T-cell repertoires from several Graves' hyperthyroidism patients were also compared in the study. After blood sampling, hyperthyroidism patients were treated with methimazole at a starting dose of 30 mg daily, and ophthalmopathy patients were treated with high-dose intravenous methylprednisolone. The libraries were constructed in a second round of multiplex PCR and then size-selected and purified. The libraries were sequenced on an Illumina HiSeq2000 using paired-end 100 bp reads. SOAPnuke was used to process the raw data, with reads discarded if the reads contained adapters or uncalled bases, had a mean Phred below 15, or lacked an exact constant-primer or identifier match. High-quality paired reads were merged using COPE v1.2.5, and each unique nucleotide sequence was defined as a clonotype. MiTCR v1.1 was used to align clonotypes to the IMGT TRBV, TRBD and TRBJ reference segments. Only V-J combinations with frequency above 0.0001, covering 99% to 99.2% of repertoires, were analysed. A TCS score was defined as the ratio of F50 (clonal expansion) to E x V (chaos), with BLOSUM62-based TCRdist applied between CDR3 peptides within each V-J. Welch's t-statistics and random forest reduced 450 to 600 V-J features to 13, which were used in a naive Bayes classifier (R e1071). Sample size was not statistically predetermined, and investigators were not blinded to group allocation. According to the paper, TCR Vbeta CDR3 sequencing was carried out on approximately 140 peripheral blood samples, which came from under 50 ophthalmopathy, approximately 72 hyperthyroidism and roughly 17 progressor patients.

Recombination joined TRBV4-1 with TRBJ2-3, and TRBD2 may be the D gene, going by 6 matching bases. The TCR was taken from a woman aged 45-65 years with Graves disease. Donor details come from another sample of the same person, matched by shared clones. The specimen comprised peripheral blood mononuclear cells (PBMCs), sampled at new diagnosis, from a patient treated with antithyroid drugs. In nucleotide form, the sequence is TGCGCCAGCAGCCAAGAAGCTTCCGGGAGAAGCGATACGCAGTATTTT. Its protein reads: CASSQEASGRSDTQYF.